Listed here are 16 T cell receptor beta chains from one sample, sequenced in a study of T cells after yellow fever vaccination. TCRdb processed the 5' RACE reads anew with MiXCR; each CDR3 protein has one entry. The data show some 550,000 distinct CDR3 sequences, 15% to 20% seen once. This material consisted of PBMCs, taken 15 days after the yellow fever booster vaccination. Source of these receptors: a young man who received the YFV17D yellow fever vaccine.

This clonotype occurred a few times. The chain joins TRBV10-3 to TRBJ2-7; weak D call: TRBD1 (6 bases). The CDR3 consists of 17 residues. V gave up 0 bases and J gave up 2 bases, with 17 bases separating them. Germline values: CDR1 ENHRY, CDR2 SYGVKD. CDR3 in amino acids: CAISESQGRGVPYEQYF. CDR3 nucleotide sequence: TGTGCCATCAGTGAGTCTCAGGGCAGGGGAGTCCCCTACGAGCAGTACTTC.

The genes are TRBV4-3 and TRBJ1-2, with 7 positions matching TRBD1. Germline loops: CDR1 LGHNA, CDR2 YSLEER. This CDR3 is built from 14 residues. The ends lost 3 bases at V and 3 bases at J; junction bases unmatched: 4. CDR3 DNA: TGCGCCAGCAGCCAGCCAGGGGGTCACTATGGCTACACCTTC. Its translation: CASSQPGGHYGYTF.

The V call is TRBV6-2 or TRBV6-3, the J call TRBJ2-2; 7 bases line up with TRBD1. CDR3 length: 13 residues. The germline CDR1 and CDR2 sequences are MNHEY and SVGEGT. V shed 8 bases, J shed 7 bases, and the junction held 7 bases outside the gene matches. The CDR3 is CASGQALGGELFF. In nucleotides, the CDR3 is TGTGCCAGCGGACAGGCCCTGGGCGGGGAGCTGTTTTTT.

This clonotype was recorded a few times. The CDR3 is CSDPGGRWFGELFF. DNA for the CDR3: TGCAGCGACCCGGGGGGGAGGTGGTTCGGTGAACTGTTTTTT. V and J are TRBV29-1 and TRBJ1-4; TRBD1 is a possible D gene (5 bases). The V end was cut by 7 bases, the J end by 12 bases, with 24 bases between. The CDR3 runs to 14 residues. The germline V gene encodes CDR1 SQVTM and CDR2 ANQGSEA.

This clonotype appeared many times. The V and J genes are TRBV5-1 and TRBJ2-4; no definite D call. Germline CDR1 reads SGHRS; CDR2 reads YFSETQ. The CDR3 contains 14 residues. With 0 bases removed from V and 9 bases from J, the gap between germline ends came to 13 bases. CDR3 bases: TGCGCCAGCAGCTTGGACCCCACCGCTGGCATTCAGTACTTC. Translated, it gives CASSLDPTAGIQYF.

The chain couples TRBV28 to TRBJ2-7, with D possibly being TRBD1 (6 bases). The germline V and J ends were trimmed by 5 bases and 6 bases, with 20 bases remaining between them. The length of the CDR3 is 15 residues. Germline CDR1 and CDR2: MDHEN and SYDVKM. In DNA form, the CDR3 reads TGTGCCAGCAGTGGGCCTGGACAGTCCCTACGCGAGCAGTACTTC. This translates into CASSGPGQSLREQYF.

In this sample, this clonotype turned up a few times. The chain uses TRBV20-1 and TRBJ2-4, with 8 positions matching TRBD1. Germline V lookup: CDR1 DFQATT, CDR2 SNEGSKA (reference sequence). The CDR3 consists of 13 residues. V lost 6 bases and J lost 8; bases outside the gene matches: 9. DNA of the CDR3: TGCAGTGCGTCCGGACAGGGTAGACACATTCAGTACTTC. Translating it yields CSASGQGRHIQYF.

V and J are TRBV5-4 and TRBJ2-7, with 8 nucleotides matching TRBD2. The V gene's germline CDR1 is SGHNT and CDR2 YYREEE (reference sequence). V lost 4 bases, J lost 0 bases, and 9 bases stayed unmatched. This CDR3 has 16 amino acids. CDR3 coding DNA: TGTGCCAGCAGCCCGGCCGGGACTAGTTCCTCCTACGAGCAGTACTTC. Its translation: CASSPAGTSSSYEQYF. The variable domain in full, with the rest retrieved from reference TRBV5-4 and TRBJ2-7, is ETGVTQSPTHLIKTRGQQVTLRCSSQSGHNTVSWYQQALGQGPQFIFQYYREEENGRGNFPPRFSGLQFPNYSSELNVNALELDDSALYLCASSPAGTSSSYEQYFGPGTRLTVT.

This clonotype occurred a few times. This rearrangement joins TRBV12-3 or TRBV12-4 to TRBJ1-5; possibly TRBD1 for D (6 bases). The V gene lost 6 bases and the J gene lost 8 bases, with 17 bases spanning the gap. The CDR3 spans 14 residues. The CDR3 loop reads CASRDNRDMKPQHF. The CDR3 nucleotides are TGTGCCAGCAGAGATAACCGGGACATGAAGCCCCAGCATTTT.

The chain links TRBV20-1 to TRBJ2-3, with 10 bases lining up with TRBD2. The germline gives CDR1 DFQATT, CDR2 SNEGSKA (reference sequence). This CDR3 spans 16 amino acids. V dropped 3 bases and J dropped 3; count of bases not matched to a gene: 9. The CDR3 spells CSARTYSGRRTDTQYF. CDR3 in DNA: TGCAGTGCTAGGACCTATAGCGGGAGGAGAACAGATACGCAGTATTTT.

In its sample, this clonotype was seen a few times. This chain uses TRBV5-1 with TRBJ2-7; 7 bases line up with TRBD1. V trimming: 2 bases; J trimming: 3 bases; junction bases outside the gene matches: 2. The CDR3 has 13 residues. Per germline, CDR1 SGHRS and CDR2 YFSETQ. CDR3 in amino acids: CASSFTGVYEQYF. In nucleotides, the CDR3 is TGCGCCAGCAGCTTTACAGGGGTCTACGAGCAGTACTTC.

This clonotype was detected only a few times. V is TRBV13 and J is TRBJ2-3, with a weak D call TRBD2 (6 bases). CDR1 and CDR2 from the germline V gene are PRHDT and FYEKMQ (reference sequence). Trimming removed 7 bases from V and 0 bases from J, with 14 bases in between. CDR3 length: 15 residues. The CDR3 protein is CASTAGPLSTDTQYF. CDR3 bases: TGTGCCAGCACCGCGGGACCCCTTAGCACAGATACGCAGTATTTT.

The V call is TRBV7-9, the J call TRBJ2-3; 14 bases fit TRBD2. CDR1 is SEHNR, CDR2 FQNEAQ, per germline (reference sequence). The CDR3 has 15 amino acids. V lost 5 bases and J lost 6; bases outside the gene matches: 4. The CDR3 region is CASSRLAGGPDTQYF. The CDR3 coding sequence is TGTGCCAGCAGCCGACTAGCGGGAGGGCCTGATACGCAGTATTTT.

This chain joins TRBV7-2 and TRBJ2-1; D may match TRBD1 or TRBD2 (6 bases each). The length of the CDR3 is 14 residues. Germline-derived CDR1 and CDR2 are SGHTA and FQGNSA. The CDR3 reads CDGGRGSSYNEQFF. The CDR3 coding sequence is TGTGATGGGGGGCGGGGTAGCTCCTACAATGAGCAGTTCTTC.

V gene TRBV12-3 or TRBV12-4 combines with J gene TRBJ2-3; D ambiguous. V was cut by 6 bases and J by 4 bases, with 14 bases left in between. The CDR3 length is 14 residues. The CDR3 sequence is CASSHDQVPDTQYF. As DNA, the CDR3 is TGTGCCAGCAGCCATGATCAGGTCCCAGATACGCAGTATTTT.

This clonotype was detected only a few times. The chain carries TRBV12-3 or TRBV12-4 and TRBJ2-3; D uncertain. CDR3 length equals 11 residues. Trimming pared 5 bases from V and 14 bases from J, leaving 14 bases between. In nucleotides, the CDR3 is TGTGCCAGCAGTCCTCGGGTTAAGGTGTATTTT. Translated: CASSPRVKVYF.